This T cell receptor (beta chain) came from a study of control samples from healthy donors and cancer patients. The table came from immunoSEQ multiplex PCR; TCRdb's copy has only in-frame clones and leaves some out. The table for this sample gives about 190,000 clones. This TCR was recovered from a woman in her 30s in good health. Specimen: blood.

The CDR3 nucleotides are TGTGCCAGCATCCAGACAGGGCGAGACTATGGCTACACCTTC. This codes for CASIQTGRDYGYTF. The chain employs TRBV5-4 and TRBJ1-2; 7 bases agree with TRBD1. Looked up from germline, CDR1 is SGHNT and CDR2 is YYREEE (reference sequence). This CDR3 region has 14 residues. J lost 3 bases, V lost 6 bases, and 8 bases had no gene match.